This entry describes one T cell receptor (beta chain). Its antigen is currently unknown. This record comes from a study of breast tumors, draining lymph nodes, adjacent tissues. Study-wide findings and caveats: Findings are consistent with lymph node origin and intratumoral expansion of most tumor T cells. Luminal-like breast cancer showed significantly higher tumor–nontumor repertoire similarity than basal-like. Tumor repertoires ranked between lymph nodes and nontumor tissue in diversity, with V and J gene preferences.

CDR1 is LNHNV and CDR2 is YYDKDF in the germline V gene (reference sequence). Germline trimming cut 3 bases from V and 5 bases from J; bases unmatched to any gene: 1. This CDR3 has 13 amino acids. Each CDR3 protein is one row after TCRdb ran MiXCR on the multiplex PCR reads. This table has under 150,000 distinct CDR3 sequences, 20% to 25% appearing once. Samples came from axillary lymph nodes draining the breast cancer. What was sequenced was axillary lymph node tissue. V and J are TRBV15 and TRBJ2-5; 9 positions match TRBD1. This receptor was obtained from a female donor with breast cancer. Some clones in this sample may be carry-over from other donors' samples. The CDR3 here is CATSRGQGETQYF. CDR3 DNA sequence: TGTGCCACCAGCAGGGGACAGGGTGAGACCCAGTACTTC.